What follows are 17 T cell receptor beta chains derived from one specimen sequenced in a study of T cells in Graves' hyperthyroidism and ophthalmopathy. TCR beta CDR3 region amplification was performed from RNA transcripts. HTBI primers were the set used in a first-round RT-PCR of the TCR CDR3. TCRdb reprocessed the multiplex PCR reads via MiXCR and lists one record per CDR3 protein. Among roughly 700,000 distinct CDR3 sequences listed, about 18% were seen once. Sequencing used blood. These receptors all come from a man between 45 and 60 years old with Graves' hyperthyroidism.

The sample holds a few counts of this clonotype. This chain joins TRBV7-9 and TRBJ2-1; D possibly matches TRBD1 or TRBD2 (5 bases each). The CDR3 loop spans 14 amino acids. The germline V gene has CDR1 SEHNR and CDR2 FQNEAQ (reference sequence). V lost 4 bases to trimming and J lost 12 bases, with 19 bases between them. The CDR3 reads CASSYGTLPGWQFF. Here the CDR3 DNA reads TGTGCCAGCAGCTACGGGACCCTCCCAGGTTGGCAGTTCTTC. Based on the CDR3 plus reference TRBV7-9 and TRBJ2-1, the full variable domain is DTGVSQNPRHKITKRGQNVTFRCDPISEHNRLYWYRQTLGQGPEFLTYFQNEAQLEKSRLLSDRFSAERPKGSFSTLEIQRTEQGDSAMYLCASSYGTLPGWQFFGPGTRLTVL.

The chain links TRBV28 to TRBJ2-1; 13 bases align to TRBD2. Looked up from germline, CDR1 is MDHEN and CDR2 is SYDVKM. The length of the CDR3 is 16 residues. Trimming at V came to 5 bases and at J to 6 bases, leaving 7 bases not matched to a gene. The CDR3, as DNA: TGTGCCAGCAGTCCCTTTTGGACTAGCGGGGGCAATGAGCAGTTCTTC. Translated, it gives CASSPFWTSGGNEQFF.

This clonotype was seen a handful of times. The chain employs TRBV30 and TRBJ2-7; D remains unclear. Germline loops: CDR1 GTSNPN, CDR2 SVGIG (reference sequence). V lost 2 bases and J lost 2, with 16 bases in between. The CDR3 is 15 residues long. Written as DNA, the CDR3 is TGTGCCTGGAGTTTTGTCCGACGGCCACCCTACGAGCAGTACTTC. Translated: CAWSFVRRPPYEQYF.

CDR3 coding DNA: TGTGCCAGCAGCTCCCTTCGGACTAGCGGGAGCGCTTTGTATGAGCAGTTCTTC. This gives the protein CASSSLRTSGSALYEQFF. The genes are TRBV11-2 and TRBJ2-1, with TRBD2 identical over 13 bases. The CDR3 is 18 amino acids. Germline V CDR1 and CDR2: SGHAT, FQNNGV. The V and J ends lost 4 bases and 8 bases, in that order; junction bases with no gene match: 14.

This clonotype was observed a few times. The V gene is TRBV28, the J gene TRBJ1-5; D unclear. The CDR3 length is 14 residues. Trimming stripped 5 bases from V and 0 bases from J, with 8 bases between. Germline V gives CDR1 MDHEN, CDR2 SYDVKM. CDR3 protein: CASSREYSNQPQHF. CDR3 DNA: TGTGCCAGCAGTCGGGAATATAGCAATCAGCCCCAGCATTTT. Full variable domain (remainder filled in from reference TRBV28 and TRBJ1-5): DVKVTQSSRYLVKRTGEKVFLECVQDMDHENMFWYRQDPGLGLRLIYFSYDVKMKEKGDIPEGYSVSREKKERFSLILESASTNQTSMYLCASSREYSNQPQHFGDGTRLSIL.

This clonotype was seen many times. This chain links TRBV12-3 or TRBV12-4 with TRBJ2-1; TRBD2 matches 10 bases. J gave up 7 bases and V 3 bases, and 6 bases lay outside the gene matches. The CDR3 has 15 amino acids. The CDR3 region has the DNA TGTGCCAGCAGTTTCTCAGCGGGAGGGGGAAATGAGCAGTTCTTC. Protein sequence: CASSFSAGGGNEQFF.

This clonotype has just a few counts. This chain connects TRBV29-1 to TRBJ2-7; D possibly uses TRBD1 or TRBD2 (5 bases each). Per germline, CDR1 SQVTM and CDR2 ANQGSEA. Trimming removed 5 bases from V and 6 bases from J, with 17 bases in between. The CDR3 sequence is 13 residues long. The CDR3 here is CSVNFGTMREQYF. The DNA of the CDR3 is TGCAGCGTTAACTTTGGGACGATGCGCGAGCAGTACTTC.

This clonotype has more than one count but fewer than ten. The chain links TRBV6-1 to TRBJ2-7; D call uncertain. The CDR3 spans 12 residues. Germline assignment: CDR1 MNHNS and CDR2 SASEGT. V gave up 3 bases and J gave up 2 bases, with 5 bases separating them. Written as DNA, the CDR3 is TGTGCCAGCAGTGACAGTGCCTACGAGCAGTACTTC. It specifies CASSDSAYEQYF.

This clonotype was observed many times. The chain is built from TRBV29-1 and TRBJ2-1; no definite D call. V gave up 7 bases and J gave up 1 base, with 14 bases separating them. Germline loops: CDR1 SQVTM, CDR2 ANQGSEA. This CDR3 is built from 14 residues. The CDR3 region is CSAPLQPSYNEQFF. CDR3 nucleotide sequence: TGCAGCGCCCCGTTACAGCCGTCCTACAATGAGCAGTTCTTC.

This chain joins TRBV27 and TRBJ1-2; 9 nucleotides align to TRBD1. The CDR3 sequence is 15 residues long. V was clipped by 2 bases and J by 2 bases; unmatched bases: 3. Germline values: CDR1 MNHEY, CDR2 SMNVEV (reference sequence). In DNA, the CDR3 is TGTGCCAGCAGTTTAGTCGGACAGGGGAACTATGGCTACACCTTC. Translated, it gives CASSLVGQGNYGYTF.

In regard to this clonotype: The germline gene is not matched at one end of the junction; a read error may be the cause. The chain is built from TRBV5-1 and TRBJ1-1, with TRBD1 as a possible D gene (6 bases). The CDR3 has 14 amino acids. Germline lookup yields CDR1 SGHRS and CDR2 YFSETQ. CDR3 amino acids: CASRAKRGHTGAFF. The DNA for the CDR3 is TGCGCCAGCAGGGCGAAGCGGGGGCACACTGGAGCTTTCTTT.

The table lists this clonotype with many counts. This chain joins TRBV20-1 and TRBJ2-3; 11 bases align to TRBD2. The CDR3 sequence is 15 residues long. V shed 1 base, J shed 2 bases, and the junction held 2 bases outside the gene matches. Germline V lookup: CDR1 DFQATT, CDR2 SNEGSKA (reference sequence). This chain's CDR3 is CSARGLAGSTDTQYF. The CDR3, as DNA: TGCAGTGCTAGAGGACTAGCGGGATCCACAGATACGCAGTATTTT.

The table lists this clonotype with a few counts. CDR3 loop: CASSEARSGITRTQYF. CDR3 sequence (DNA): TGTGCCAGCAGTGAAGCGAGGAGCGGGATCACGAGGACCCAGTACTTC. The chain employs TRBV6-1 and TRBJ2-5; TRBD2 matches at 7 bases. Losses at the gene ends were 0 bases for V and 7 bases for J; bases not matched to a gene: 11. CDR3 length equals 16 residues. Germline CDR1 and CDR2: MNHNS and SASEGT.

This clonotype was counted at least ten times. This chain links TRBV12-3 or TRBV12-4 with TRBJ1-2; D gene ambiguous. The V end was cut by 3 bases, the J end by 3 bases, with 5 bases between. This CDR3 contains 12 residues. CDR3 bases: TGTGCCAGCAGTTTCGGGTACTATGGCTACACCTTC. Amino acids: CASSFGYYGYTF.

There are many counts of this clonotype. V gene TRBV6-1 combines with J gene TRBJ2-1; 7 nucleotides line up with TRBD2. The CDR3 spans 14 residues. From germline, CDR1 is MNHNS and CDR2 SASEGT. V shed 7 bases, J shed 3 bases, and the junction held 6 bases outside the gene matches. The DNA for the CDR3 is TGTGCCAGCAAGCGGGACTCAGTCTACAATGAGCAGTTCTTC. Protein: CASKRDSVYNEQFF.

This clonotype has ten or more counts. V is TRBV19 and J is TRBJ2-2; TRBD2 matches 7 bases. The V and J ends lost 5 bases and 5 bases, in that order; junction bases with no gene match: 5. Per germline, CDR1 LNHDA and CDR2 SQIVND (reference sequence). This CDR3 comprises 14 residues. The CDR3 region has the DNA TGTGCCAGTAGTGCTAGCGGAATAACCGGGGAGCTGTTTTTT. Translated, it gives CASSASGITGELFF.

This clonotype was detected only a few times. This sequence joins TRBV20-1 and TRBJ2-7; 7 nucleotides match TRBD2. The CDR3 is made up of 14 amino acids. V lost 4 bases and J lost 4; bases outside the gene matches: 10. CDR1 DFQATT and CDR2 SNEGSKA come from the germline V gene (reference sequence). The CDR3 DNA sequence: TGCAGTGCTATTCTGTGGGAGGGCCGGTACGAGCAGTACTTC. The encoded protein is CSAILWEGRYEQYF.